What follows are 17 T cell receptor beta chains derived from one specimen sequenced in a study of shared clonotypes between healthy human individuals. Cells designated naive CD8 were CD45RO-negative and were positively selected for CCR7, with terminally differentiated effector memory CD45RA+ cells excluded. Generated by immunoSEQ multiplex PCR, the TCRdb table keeps only in-frame clones and is missing some. This repertoire shows millions of clones, roughly 94% found once; its top ten account for roughly 1%. Source material: naive CD8+ T cells sorted from blood. These receptors were collected from a man aged 18 to 30 in good health.

The chain combines TRBV19 with TRBJ1-2, with 9 bases lining up with TRBD1. The germline V gene has CDR1 LNHDA and CDR2 SQIVND (reference sequence). The junction had 4 bases not matched to a gene; V was cut back by 5 bases and J by 3 bases. This CDR3 has 14 amino acids. The CDR3 sequence: CASSADRGDYGYTF. The CDR3 nucleotides read TGTGCCAGTAGTGCGGACAGGGGTGACTATGGCTACACCTTC.

V and J are TRBV6-5 and TRBJ1-1, with 8 positions matching TRBD1. Germline V lookup: CDR1 MNHEY, CDR2 SVGAGI. V lost 9 bases to trimming and J lost 1 base; unmatched junction nucleotides: 4. This CDR3 has 13 residues. CDR3 sequence (DNA): TGTGCCAGACCCGGGACAGGGAACACTGAAGCTTTCTTT. Amino acids: CARPGTGNTEAFF.

This clone was seen a single time. The V and J genes are TRBV27 and TRBJ2-1; D possibly corresponds to TRBD1 (6 bases). Per germline, CDR1 MNHEY and CDR2 SMNVEV (reference sequence). This CDR3 has 15 residues. The V gene lost 5 bases and the J gene lost 4 bases, with 15 bases spanning the gap. The CDR3 DNA reads TGTGCCAGCAGTCAGGGGATCTTGACTTACAATGAGCAGTTCTTC. Protein sequence: CASSQGILTYNEQFF.

V usage is TRBV6-1 and J usage is TRBJ1-5; D perhaps matches TRBD1 (6 bases). Between the trimmed V and J ends, which lost 2 bases and 0 bases, there was a span of 17 bases. Germline V lookup: CDR1 MNHNS, CDR2 SASEGT. This CDR3 contains 18 residues. The DNA for the CDR3 is TGTGCCAGCAGTGAATTGGACAGTACCTTATATAGCAATCAGCCCCAGCATTTT. It encodes CASSELDSTLYSNQPQHF.

The V gene is TRBV27, the J gene TRBJ2-2; possible D gene TRBD2, 7 bases. V was clipped by 3 bases and J by 6 bases, with 11 bases between them. Germline lookup yields CDR1 MNHEY and CDR2 SMNVEV (reference sequence). CDR3 length equals 14 residues. As DNA, the CDR3 is TGTGCCAGCAGTTTGGTGGGGGGGCCCGGGGAGCTGTTTTTT. Translated, it gives CASSLVGGPGELFF.

The rearrangement links TRBV28 to TRBJ2-1, with 12 bases fitting TRBD2. Germline V gene sequence: CDR1 MDHEN, CDR2 SYDVKM. Trimming took 4 bases from V and 9 from J; bases not matched to a gene: 10. The CDR3 length is 16 residues. The CDR3 nucleotides read TGTGCCAGCAGTTCTAGACTAGCGGGAGTTTCTGGTGAGCAGTTCTTC. Protein sequence: CASSSRLAGVSGEQFF.

This chain links TRBV6-1 with TRBJ2-7; D may be TRBD1 (5 bases). CDR1 is MNHNS, CDR2 SASEGT, per germline. CDR3 length: 14 residues. V lost 1 base, J lost 3 bases, and 10 bases lay in between. CDR3 in DNA: TGTGCCAGCAGTGAAGGGGGCCTCTACTACGAGCAGTACTTC. Amino acid sequence: CASSEGGLYYEQYF.

In the case of this clone: Other nucleotide sequences from this sample produce the same CDR3. The V and J genes are TRBV7-6 and TRBJ2-5, with 13 bases identical to TRBD2. The CDR3 extends over 15 amino acids. J was trimmed by 4 bases and V by 2 bases; bases with no gene match: 1. Germline CDR1 reads SGHVS; CDR2 reads FNYEAQ. The CDR3 DNA reads TGTGCCAGCAGCTTACGACTAGCGGGGGGAGAGACCCAGTACTTC. Encoded protein: CASSLRLAGGETQYF. The full variable domain, with the rest looked up from reference TRBV7-6 and TRBJ2-5, is GAGVSQSPRYKVTKRGQDVALRCDPISGHVSLYWYRQALGQGPEFLTYFNYEAQQDKSGLPNDRFSAERPEGSISTLTIQRTEQRDSAMYRCASSLRLAGGETQYFGPGTRLLVL.

The chain combines TRBV10-3 with TRBJ1-5; no definite D call. CDR1 is ENHRY and CDR2 is SYGVKD in the germline V gene. V was clipped by 2 bases and J by 1 base, with 9 bases between them. The CDR3 totals 15 residues. CDR3 sequence (DNA): TGTGCCATCAGTGAGGGGGTAACGAGCAATCAGCCCCAGCATTTT. Translating gives CAISEGVTSNQPQHF.

The chain recombines TRBV6-5 with TRBJ1-5; weak D call: TRBD1 (6 bases). Per germline, CDR1 MNHEY and CDR2 SVGAGI. Deletions cut 8 bases from V and 5 bases from J, with 16 bases between. The CDR3 loop spans 14 amino acids. The CDR3 protein is CASRNSGADQPQHF. In nucleotides, the CDR3 is TGTGCCAGCCGCAACTCGGGGGCCGATCAGCCCCAGCATTTT.

The gene calls are TRBV27 and TRBJ2-5, with 7 bases identical to TRBD2. Germline V gene sequence: CDR1 MNHEY, CDR2 SMNVEV (reference sequence). There are 14 residues in the CDR3. The J segment lost 5 bases and the V segment lost 4 bases, leaving 7 bases of the junction unmatched. The CDR3 nucleotides read TGTGCCAGCAGTTCTATTAGCGGGTTCGAGACCCAGTACTTC. Its translation is CASSSISGFETQYF.

The chain combines TRBV27 with TRBJ2-7; tentatively, D is TRBD1 (7 bases). V lost 6 bases and J 3 bases, leaving 18 bases between the germline ends. The germline V gene encodes CDR1 MNHEY and CDR2 SMNVEV (reference sequence). This CDR3 has 15 residues. The CDR3, as DNA: TGTGCCAGCAGGATCACAGGGGACTCCTTCTACGAGCAGTACTTC. Its protein is CASRITGDSFYEQYF.

The chain couples TRBV7-9 to TRBJ2-3; the D is unclear. The length of the CDR3 is 17 residues. The germline V and J ends were trimmed by 1 base and 0 bases, with 14 bases remaining between them. The V gene's germline CDR1 is SEHNR and CDR2 FQNEAQ (reference sequence). CDR3 bases: TGTGCCAGCAGCTTAGTCCCAGCCAGAACTAGCACAGATACGCAGTATTTT. This codes for CASSLVPARTSTDTQYF.

The gene calls are TRBV20-1 and TRBJ2-7; D is ambiguous. From germline, CDR1 is DFQATT and CDR2 SNEGSKA (reference sequence). Trimming stripped 2 bases from V and 6 bases from J, with 8 bases between. The CDR3 length is 11 residues. The CDR3 loop reads CSARRDLEQYF. The CDR3 nucleotides are TGCAGTGCTAGACGAGACCTCGAGCAGTACTTC.

V and J are TRBV7-6 and TRBJ1-4; TRBD1 aligns across 9 bases. This CDR3 comprises 15 residues. The J segment lost 0 bases and the V segment lost 8 bases, leaving 4 bases of the junction unmatched. Looked up from germline, CDR1 is SGHVS and CDR2 is FNYEAQ. CDR3 coding DNA: TGTGCCAGCGGGGGGGACAGGGCAACTAATGAAAAACTGTTTTTT. Its protein product is CASGGDRATNEKLFF.

This clone has only one observation. Other DNA variants within this sample encode the same CDR3. J is TRBJ2-1 and V is TRBV29-1, with 12 bases lining up with TRBD2. There are 15 residues in the CDR3. Germline CDR1 and CDR2: SQVTM and ANQGSEA. V lost 1 base to trimming and J lost 4 bases; unmatched junction nucleotides: 2. The CDR3 DNA reads as TGCAGCGTTGAAGGGACTAGCGGGACTTACAATGAGCAGTTCTTC. Protein sequence: CSVEGTSGTYNEQFF.

The count of this clone is one. This chain uses TRBV4-3 with TRBJ2-5; no firm D call. Germline V gene sequence: CDR1 LGHNA, CDR2 YSLEER. Trimming pared 0 bases from V and 2 bases from J, leaving 16 bases between. CDR3 length: 17 residues. The CDR3 DNA reads TGCGCCAGCAGCCAAGATGATGCGGCCAGAGGTCAAGAGACCCAGTACTTC. It yields the protein CASSQDDAARGQETQYF.